Listed here is a single TCR beta chain. Its antigen is unknown. Base qualities are not recorded, but no much larger clone differs from it by a single base. The library was prepared using the immunoSEQ multiplex PCR assay. Roughly 10^5 TCR templates per sample were assayed on the deep sequencing platform. Genomic DNA extracted from sorted T cells was the material used for TCRbeta CDR3 sequencing. Regarding the original processing steps: The R programming language was used for the clonal analysis of the TCRbeta CDR3 data. Unstimulated samples were compared with post-reaction CFSE-low samples to define alloreactive CD4+ and CD8+ clones. Regulatory or non-regulatory origin was assigned to alloreactive CD4+ clones by matching of sequences to sorted unstimulated Treg and non-Treg repertoires. Here the immuneACCESS table is served through TCRdb, limited to in-frame sequences with V and J called. Missing clones are a known gap in these copies; in checked studies unresolved V genes cover under half, and the rest lacks a known reason. V, J and clone size were drawn from that table, and D and trimming were deduced from the DNA. Counted in this sample were about 12,000 clones; 40% to 50% of them appeared once. Of the sample, about 39% is held by the ten largest clones.

The data were obtained in a study of siplizumab effects on memory and regulatory T cells (dated by TCRdb to the late 2010s). Describing the broader study: Paired mixed lymphocyte reactions were run with siplizumab at about 0.91 ug/mL and without drug, across seven or eight responder-stimulator pairs. The study examined how the anti-CD2 antibody siplizumab affects alloreactive T-cell subsets in allogeneic mixed lymphocyte reactions built from human PBMCs. Summary of the overall study and its limitations: For roughly 80-97% of proliferating CD4+ or CD8+ clones, no naive or memory phenotype could be assigned. Among mappable alloreactive CD4+ clones, an average Treg-derived fraction of roughly 70% was observed with siplizumab, compared with 25% to 30% in control reactions. Whether proliferating Tregs from siplizumab cultures actually had suppressive function was not functionally confirmed. Because sequences below about 10^-5 frequency were poorly captured, only a minor fraction of alloreactive clones could be mapped to unstimulated subsets. Unstimulated naive T cells appeared more diverse than memory T cells, and naive cells seemed to contribute substantially to the alloresponse. Siplizumab significantly reduced the cumulative frequency of alloreactive sequences traceable to unstimulated CD4+ memory T cells.

The CDR1 and CDR2 encoded by the germline V gene are MNHGY and SVAAGI. From the cysteine up to the phenylalanine, the CDR3 has a length of 15 residues. Just CDR3 DNA is preserved here, 45 bases in frame from base 1. After removal of 3 bases from V and 8 bases from J, the junction retains 12 bases not matched to a gene. Cells in the mixed lymphocyte reaction were cultured together at 37 degrees C for about 6 days. Responder PBMCs were labelled with CFSE and stimulator PBMCs with Violet Dye, then combined at a 1:1 ratio. Sorted unstimulated T cells, along with proliferating T cells recovered from mixed lymphocyte reactions, underwent TCRbeta CDR3 sequencing. Fresh whole blood from fewer than twelve HLA-typed healthy donors was used to isolate PBMCs. After the mixed lymphocyte reaction, proliferating CFSE-low responder T cells were FACS-sorted for TCR sequencing.

The sample comprised CFSE-low (dividing) CD8+ T cells sorted from an allogeneic mixed lymphocyte reaction. The clonotype was recovered from a human donor in good health; the cells came from an allogeneic mixed lymphocyte reaction. Some clones in this sample may be carry-over from other donors' samples. Rearrangement joined TRBV6-9 to TRBJ1-1; the junction holds 7 bases that match TRBD1. The DNA sequence is as follows: TGTGCCAGCAGTTACCAACAGGGGACAAAGATAGAAGCTTTCTTT. Its amino acids are CASSYQQGTKIEAFF.